This T cell receptor beta chain was identified in a study of T cell repertoires in cytomegalovirus infection. Turning to the study itself: CMV epitopes, recently identified HLA-C-restricted and well-studied HLA-B-restricted, were used. CMV infection plus the matching HLA type was flagged by public TCR beta signatures.

Study observations and caveats: Ex vivo, HLA-C-restricted CMV-specific TCR beta clonotypes prevailed over the rest of the response. CMV carriers having the relevant HLA were flagged by cumulative public TCR beta family frequency.

This clonotype occurred a few times. The antigen is not known. TCRdb itself ran the reads through MiXCR, one entry per CDR3 protein. The table lists 160,000 or so distinct CDR3 sequences, about 20% of them singletons. CDR3 size: 13 residues. Germline loops: CDR1 MNHEY, CDR2 SVGAGI. Trimming took off 0 bases at V and 3 bases at J, with 6 bases between the two ends. The V call is TRBV6-5, the J call TRBJ2-7; either TRBD1 or TRBD2 may fit D (5 bases each). Specimen: CD8+ T cells from cultured PBMCs, collected from culture after CMV antigen stimulation. The receptor's source is a human donor in good health (CMV status not recorded). Some clones in this sample may be carry-over from other donors' samples. DNA of the CDR3: TGTGCCAGCAGTTACTCGAGGGGCTACGAGCAGTACTTC. Amino acids: CASSYSRGYEQYF.